This TCR beta chain was retrieved from a study of T cell responses to AZD1222 COVID-19 vaccine. A remark on this clone: Its antigen is not known.

Profiling relied on immunoSEQ multiplex PCR, and the TCRdb table lists in-frame clones only, not all of them. In the table there are roughly 180,000 clones, roughly nine tenths of which are singletons. Points from the study as a whole: White British donors predominated, females outnumbered males, and clonal diversity was possibly underestimated. Seropositive status at baseline applied to only six AZD1222 recipients. Reports say nearly half of spike-specific TCRs go after unmutated variant regions.

Investigators merged groups given second doses at roughly 4 or roughly 12 weeks. The CDR3 loop spans 13 amino acids. Germline CDR1 is LGHDT and CDR2 is YNNKEL (reference sequence). Trimming took 3 bases from V and 5 from J, leaving 9 bases between them. The input for sequencing was peripheral blood, taken 28 days after the second AZD1222 dose. The V gene is TRBV3-1 (or the pseudogene TRBV3-2), the J gene TRBJ2-3; weak D call: TRBD1 (6 bases). The TCR comes from an adult who received the AZD1222 COVID-19 vaccine. CDR3 DNA sequence: TGTGCCAGCAGCCAGGACAGCGTAGATACGCAGTATTTT. Residues: CASSQDSVDTQYF.